This T cell receptor (beta chain) was captured in a study of regulatory T cells. Regarding the study as a whole: Patient repertoires had restricted TRB V-J pairs and skewed V and J usage, most in Tregs.

The CDR3 totals 14 residues. V lost 8 bases to trimming and J lost 3 bases; unmatched junction nucleotides: 1. A couple of CD3G-deficient patients had more severe autoimmunity; all had some. Patients, 2 to 39 years old, had expanded memory T-cell proportions. This clone was picked up a small number of times. Its antigen is not known. The primer mix had 52 TRBV and 13 TRBJ primers. Method: immunoSEQ multiplex PCR; TCRdb's copy keeps in-frame clones and lacks some. The repertoire holds 15,000 to 20,000 clones, with 92% as singletons. The rearrangement uses TRBV7-1 and TRBJ2-2, with 12 positions matching TRBD2. TRBV7-1 is identified as an open reading frame with a role that is uncertain. This clonotype originated in a person aged 18-35 years with CD3G deficiency. Sequencing was done on a sample of CD8+ T cells sorted from blood. The CDR3 DNA reads as TGTGCCAGCCGACTAGCGGGGGACACCGGGGAGCTGTTTTTT. It is translated as CASRLAGDTGELFF.